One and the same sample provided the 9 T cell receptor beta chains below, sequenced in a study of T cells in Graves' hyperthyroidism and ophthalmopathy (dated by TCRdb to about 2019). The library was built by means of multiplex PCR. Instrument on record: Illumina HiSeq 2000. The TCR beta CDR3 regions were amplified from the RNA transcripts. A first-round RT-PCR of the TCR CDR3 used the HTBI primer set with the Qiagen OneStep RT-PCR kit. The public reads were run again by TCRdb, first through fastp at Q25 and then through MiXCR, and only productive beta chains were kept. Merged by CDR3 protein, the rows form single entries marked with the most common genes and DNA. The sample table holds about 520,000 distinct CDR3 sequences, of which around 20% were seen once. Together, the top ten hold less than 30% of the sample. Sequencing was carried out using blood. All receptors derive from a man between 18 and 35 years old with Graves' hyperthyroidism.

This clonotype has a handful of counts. Written as DNA, the CDR3 is TGTGCCAGCAGTTCATGGGACAGTCGCTACGAGCAGTACTTC. Translating it yields CASSSWDSRYEQYF. The gene calls are TRBV27 and TRBJ2-7; 7 bases agree with TRBD1. The germline V gene has CDR1 MNHEY and CDR2 SMNVEV (reference sequence). The CDR3 is 14 amino acids. The ends lost 4 bases at V and 3 bases at J; junction bases unmatched: 6.

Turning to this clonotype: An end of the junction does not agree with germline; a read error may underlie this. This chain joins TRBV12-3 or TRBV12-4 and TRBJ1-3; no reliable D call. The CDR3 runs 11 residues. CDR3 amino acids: CASSLGNTICF. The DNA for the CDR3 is TGTGCCAGCAGTTTAGGTAACACCATATGTTTT.

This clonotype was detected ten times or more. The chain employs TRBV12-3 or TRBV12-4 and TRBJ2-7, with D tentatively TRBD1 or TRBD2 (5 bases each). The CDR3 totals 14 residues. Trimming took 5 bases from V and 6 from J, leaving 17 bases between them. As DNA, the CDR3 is TGTGCCAGCAGTGGTTCTGGGCCTGGGGGCGAGCAGTACTTC. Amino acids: CASSGSGPGGEQYF.

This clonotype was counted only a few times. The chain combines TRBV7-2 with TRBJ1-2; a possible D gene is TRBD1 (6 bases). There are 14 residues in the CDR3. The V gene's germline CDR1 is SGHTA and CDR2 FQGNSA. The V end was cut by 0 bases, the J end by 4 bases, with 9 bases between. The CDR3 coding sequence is TGTGCCAGCAGCTTAGCAGGGGACACCTATGGCTACACCTTC. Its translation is CASSLAGDTYGYTF.

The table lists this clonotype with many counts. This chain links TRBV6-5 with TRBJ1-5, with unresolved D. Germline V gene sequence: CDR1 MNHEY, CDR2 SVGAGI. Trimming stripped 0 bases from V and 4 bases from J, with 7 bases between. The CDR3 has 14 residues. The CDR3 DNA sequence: TGTGCCAGCAGTTACTCGAGAGATAATCAGCCCCAGCATTTT. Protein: CASSYSRDNQPQHF.

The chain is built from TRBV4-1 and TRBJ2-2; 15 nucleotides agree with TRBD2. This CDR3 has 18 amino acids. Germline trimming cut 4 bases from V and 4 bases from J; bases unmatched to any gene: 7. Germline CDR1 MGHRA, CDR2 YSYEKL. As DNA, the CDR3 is TGCGCCAGCAGCCTTCGGACTAGCGGGAGGGCCGGCACCGGGGAGCTGTTTTTT. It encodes CASSLRTSGRAGTGELFF.

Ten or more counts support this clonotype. CDR3 sequence: CASREDRNTEAFF. CDR3 sequence (DNA): TGTGCCAGCAGGGAGGACAGGAACACTGAAGCTTTCTTT. The rearrangement uses TRBV2 and TRBJ1-1; D possibly corresponds to TRBD1 (6 bases). Trimming removed 6 bases at V and 1 base at J, with 9 bases between. Germline V CDR1 and CDR2: SNHLY, FYNNEI. The CDR3 contains 13 residues. The whole variable domain, remainder taken from reference TRBV2 and TRBJ1-1, is EPEVTQTPSHQVTQMGQEVILRCVPISNHLYFYWYRQILGQKVEFLVSFYNNEISEKSEIFDDQFSVERPDGSNFTLKIRSTKLEDSAMYFCASREDRNTEAFFGQGTRLTVV.

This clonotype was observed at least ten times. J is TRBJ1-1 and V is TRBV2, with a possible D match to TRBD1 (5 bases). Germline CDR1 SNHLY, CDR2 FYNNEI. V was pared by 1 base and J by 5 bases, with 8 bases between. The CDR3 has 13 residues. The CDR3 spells CASSEGRGTEAFF. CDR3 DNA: TGTGCCAGCAGTGAAGGTCGGGGGACTGAAGCTTTCTTT.

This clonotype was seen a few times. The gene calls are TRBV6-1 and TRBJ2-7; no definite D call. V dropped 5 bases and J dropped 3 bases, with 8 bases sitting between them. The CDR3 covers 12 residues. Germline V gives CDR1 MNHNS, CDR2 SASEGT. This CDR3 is CASSSPCYEQYF. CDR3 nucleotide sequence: TGTGCCAGCAGTAGCCCCTGCTACGAGCAGTACTTC.